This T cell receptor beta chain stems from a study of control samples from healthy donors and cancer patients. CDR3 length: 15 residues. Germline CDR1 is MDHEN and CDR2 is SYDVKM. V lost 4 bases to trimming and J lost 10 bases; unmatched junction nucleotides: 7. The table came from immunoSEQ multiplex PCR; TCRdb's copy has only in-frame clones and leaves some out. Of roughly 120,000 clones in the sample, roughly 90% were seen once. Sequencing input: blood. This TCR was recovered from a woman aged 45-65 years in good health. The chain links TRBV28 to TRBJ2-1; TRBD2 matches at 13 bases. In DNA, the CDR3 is TGTGCCAGCAGTTCGGGACTAGCGGGGTGGGCGGAGCAGTTCTTC. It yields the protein CASSSGLAGWAEQFF.